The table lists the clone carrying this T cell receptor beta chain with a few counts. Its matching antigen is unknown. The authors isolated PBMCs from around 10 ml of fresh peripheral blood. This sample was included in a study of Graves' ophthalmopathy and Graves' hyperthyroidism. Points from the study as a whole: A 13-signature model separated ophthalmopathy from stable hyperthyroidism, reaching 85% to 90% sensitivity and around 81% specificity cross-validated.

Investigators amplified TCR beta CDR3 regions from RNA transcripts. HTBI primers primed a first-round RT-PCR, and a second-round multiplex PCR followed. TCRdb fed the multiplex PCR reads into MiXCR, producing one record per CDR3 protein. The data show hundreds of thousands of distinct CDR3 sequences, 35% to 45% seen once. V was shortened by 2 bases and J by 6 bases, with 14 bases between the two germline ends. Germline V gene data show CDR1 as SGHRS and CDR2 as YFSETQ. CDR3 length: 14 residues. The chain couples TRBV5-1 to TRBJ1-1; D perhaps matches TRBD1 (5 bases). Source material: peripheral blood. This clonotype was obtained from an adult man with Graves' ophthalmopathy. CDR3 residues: CASSFDDRHSEAFF. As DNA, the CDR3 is TGCGCCAGCAGCTTCGACGACAGACACTCTGAAGCTTTCTTT. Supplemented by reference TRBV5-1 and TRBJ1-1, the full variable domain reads KAGVTQTPRYLIKTRGQQVTLSCSPISGHRSVSWYQQTPGQGLQFLFEYFSETQRNKGNFPGRFSGRQFSNSRSEMNVSTLELGDSALYLCASSFDDRHSEAFFGQGTRLTVV.